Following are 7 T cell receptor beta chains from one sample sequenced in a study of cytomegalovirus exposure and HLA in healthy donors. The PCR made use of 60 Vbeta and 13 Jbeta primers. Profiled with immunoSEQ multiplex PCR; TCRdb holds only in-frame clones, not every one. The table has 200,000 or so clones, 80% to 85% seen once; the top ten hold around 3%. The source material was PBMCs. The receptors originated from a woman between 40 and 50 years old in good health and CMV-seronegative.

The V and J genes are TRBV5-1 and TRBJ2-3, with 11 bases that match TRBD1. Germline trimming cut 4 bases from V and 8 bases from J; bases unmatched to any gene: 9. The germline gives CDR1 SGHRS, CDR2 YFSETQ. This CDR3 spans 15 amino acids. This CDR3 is CASSNRTGGPGTQYF. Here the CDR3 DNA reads TGCGCCAGCAGCAACAGGACAGGGGGCCCAGGTACGCAGTATTTT.

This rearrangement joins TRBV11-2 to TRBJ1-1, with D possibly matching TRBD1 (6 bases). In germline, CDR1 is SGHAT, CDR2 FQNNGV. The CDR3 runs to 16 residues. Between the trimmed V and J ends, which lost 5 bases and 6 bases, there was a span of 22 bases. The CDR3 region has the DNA TGTGCCAGCAGCACAACAGGGTACCGCGGAGTTGCTGAAGCTTTCTTT. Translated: CASSTTGYRGVAEAFF.

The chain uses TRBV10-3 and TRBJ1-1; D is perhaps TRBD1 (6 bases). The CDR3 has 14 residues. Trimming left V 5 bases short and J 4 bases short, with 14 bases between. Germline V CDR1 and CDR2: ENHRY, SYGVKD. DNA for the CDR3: TGTGCCATCAGTAACCAACAGGGCAGCACTGAAGCTTTCTTT. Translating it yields CAISNQQGSTEAFF.

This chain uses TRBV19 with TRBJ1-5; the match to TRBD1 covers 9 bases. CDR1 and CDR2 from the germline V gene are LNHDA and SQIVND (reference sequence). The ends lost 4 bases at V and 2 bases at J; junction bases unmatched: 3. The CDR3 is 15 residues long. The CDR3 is CASSRDRAGNQPQHF. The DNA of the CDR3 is TGTGCCAGTAGTAGGGACAGGGCCGGCAATCAGCCCCAGCATTTT.

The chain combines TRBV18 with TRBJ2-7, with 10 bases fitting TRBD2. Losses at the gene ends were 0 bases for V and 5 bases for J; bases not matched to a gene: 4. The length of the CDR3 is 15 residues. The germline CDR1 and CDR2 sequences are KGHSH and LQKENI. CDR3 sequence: CASSPPGLAIHEQYF. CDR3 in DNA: TGTGCCAGCTCACCACCGGGACTAGCGATTCACGAGCAGTACTTC.

CDR3 coding DNA: TGTGCCAGCAGCTTGGACAGGGTCGGCACTGAAGCTTTCTTT. Translated, it gives CASSLDRVGTEAFF. The chain employs TRBV5-4 and TRBJ1-1, with D perhaps matching TRBD1 (6 bases). Germline CDR1 and CDR2: SGHNT and YYREEE (reference sequence). With 0 bases removed from V and 4 bases from J, the gap between germline ends came to 10 bases. The CDR3 extends over 14 amino acids.

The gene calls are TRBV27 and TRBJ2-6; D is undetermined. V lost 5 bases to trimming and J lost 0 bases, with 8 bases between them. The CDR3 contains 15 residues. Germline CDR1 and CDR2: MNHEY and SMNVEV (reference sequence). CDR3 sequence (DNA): TGTGCCAGCAGTAGCTTAGCCTCTGGGGCCAACGTCCTGACTTTC. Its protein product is CASSSLASGANVLTF.